These 5 T cell receptor beta chains originate from one sample sequenced in a study of cytotoxic CD8 clonotypes in ibrutinib-treated CLL. Sequenced by immunoSEQ multiplex PCR; TCRdb stores in-frame clones only, minus some. In the table there are around 310,000 clones, about 80% of which are singletons. This specimen consisted of PBMCs, obtained before ibrutinib treatment. These receptors were taken from a human donor with chronic lymphocytic leukemia.

V and J are TRBV4-2 and TRBJ1-2; D is ambiguous. Looked up from germline, CDR1 is LGHNA and CDR2 is YNFKEQ. V shed 0 bases and J shed 4 bases, with 9 bases lying between them. This CDR3 has 14 residues. The CDR3 protein is CASSQDQTSYGYTF. CDR3 in DNA: TGTGCCAGCAGCCAAGATCAGACGTCCTATGGCTACACCTTC.

This clone was counted only a few times. CDR3 protein: CASMGYLAGFTGELFF. For the CDR3, the DNA is TGTGCCAGTATGGGGTATCTAGCGGGATTTACCGGGGAGCTGTTTTTT. J is TRBJ2-2 and V is TRBV19; 9 nucleotides line up with TRBD2. With 7 bases clipped from V and 5 bases from J, the junction kept 11 bases outside the gene matches. The germline V gene has CDR1 LNHDA and CDR2 SQIVND (reference sequence). This CDR3 region has 16 residues.

The chain uses TRBV30 and TRBJ2-7; 10 bases fit TRBD2. Germline lookup yields CDR1 GTSNPN and CDR2 SVGIG (reference sequence). Trimming took 3 bases from V and 3 from J; bases not matched to a gene: 5. The CDR3 loop spans 14 amino acids. The DNA of the CDR3 is TGTGCCTGGAGACCCCGGACTAGCGGCTACGAGCAGTACTTC. This sequence encodes CAWRPRTSGYEQYF.

The gene calls are TRBV5-4 and TRBJ2-1; perhaps TRBD1 as D (6 bases). In germline, CDR1 is SGHNT, CDR2 YYREEE (reference sequence). The CDR3 covers 13 residues. V dropped 4 bases and J dropped 6 bases, with 11 bases sitting between them. This chain's CDR3 is CASSPVGGNEQFF. In DNA, the CDR3 is TGTGCCAGCAGCCCGGTAGGGGGCAATGAGCAGTTCTTC.

The rearrangement links TRBV5-6 to TRBJ1-4; D unresolved. V lost 4 bases and J lost 8, with 21 bases in between. The CDR3 sequence is 16 residues long. CDR1 SGHDT and CDR2 YYEEEE come from the germline V gene. The CDR3 nucleotides read TGTGCCAGCAGCCCATCCCACGCGGTCGGTTGGGAAAAACTGTTTTTT. Encoded protein: CASSPSHAVGWEKLFF.